The present entry profiles one T cell receptor (beta chain) with its context. This entry comes from a study of blood T cell repertoires in COVID-19. On the study more broadly: From T cells, B-cell-depleted T cells, or PBMCs came the material, which was cDNA or gDNA.

Clones were sequenced by immunoSEQ multiplex PCR, and TCRdb holds only the in-frame ones, with some missing. The sample records more than 200,000 clones, about 87% being singletons. This clonotype was sampled from a man aged 65-85 years with acute or convalescent COVID-19. The sequencing sample was made of peripheral blood.

CDR3 sequence reads: CSVGNSNQPQHF. CDR3 nucleotides: TGCAGCGTTGGTAATAGCAATCAGCCCCAGCATTTT. The chain is built from TRBV29-1 and TRBJ1-5; no clear D. Germline V CDR1 and CDR2: SQVTM, ANQGSEA. CDR3 length: 12 amino acids. V gave up 4 bases and J gave up 0 bases, with 4 bases separating them.